A selection of T cell receptor beta chains follows, all from one sample in a study of OX40 agonist ivuxolimab in advanced cancers. Sequenced by immunoSEQ multiplex PCR; TCRdb stores in-frame clones only, minus some. The sample includes under 140,000 clones, roughly 90% of them seen just once. The specimen comprised CD4+ or CD8+ T cells sorted from blood, sampled in a trial of the OX40 agonist ivuxolimab. Receptors were obtained from an adult with an advanced solid tumor such as melanoma, head and neck, liver or kidney cancer. Each CDR3 is given with its conserved first and last residue. The order of the fields is D gene, V gene, J gene, clone size, CDR3 DNA, CDR3 protein. The D gene is left open where the match is weak. Rows give clone size only sometimes, using once, few, many, or a class for an expanded clone.

>-|TRBV19|TRBJ1-2|once
TGTGCCAGTAGGCCCCGCTACAGTGGCTACACCTTC
CASRPRYSGYTF
>TRBD1|TRBV6-5|TRBJ2-7|-
TGTGCCAGCAGGGCAGGGGGAAGGTACGAGCAGTACTTC
CASRAGGRYEQYF
>-|TRBV28|TRBJ1-1|-
TGTGCCAGCAGTCAGAGCGATGAAGCTTTCTTT
CASSQSDEAFF
>-|TRBV7-9|TRBJ2-1|-
TGTGCCAGCAGCTTTCCGGGCCCTCTTAGCTCCTACAATGAGCAGTTCTTC
CASSFPGPLSSYNEQFF
>-|TRBV5-4|TRBJ2-3|-
TGTGCCAGCAGCTTGGGAGGGGAATTGAGCGCAGATACGCAGTATTTT
CASSLGGELSADTQYF
>TRBD2|TRBV5-1|TRBJ2-7|-
TGCGCCAGCAGCGGGACTAGCGCGTCCTACGAGCAGTACTTC
CASSGTSASYEQYF
>-|TRBV6-4|TRBJ1-5|-
TGTGCCAGCAGCACAGATAGCAATCAGCCCCAGCATTTT
CASSTDSNQPQHF
>-|TRBV29-1|TRBJ2-5|-
TGCAGCGTTGAGATGTGGGGTGGTGAAGAGACCCAGTACTTC
CSVEMWGGEETQYF
>-|TRBV10-3|TRBJ1-1|few
TGTGCCATCAGTGGCCGGGCCGGGGGGTTAACTGAAGCTTTCTTT
CAISGRAGGLTEAFF
>-|TRBV4-2|TRBJ1-2|-
TGTGCCAGCAGCCCAAGCCGACAGTATTTCTATGGCTACACCTTC
CASSPSRQYFYGYTF
>-|TRBV30|TRBJ1-1|-
TGTGCCTGGAGTGTAGGTGTCGCTGAAGCTTTCTTT
CAWSVGVAEAFF
>-|TRBV9|TRBJ2-3|-
TGTGCCAGCAGCTCGTCCATCAGCACAGATACGCAGTATTTT
CASSSSISTDTQYF
>-|TRBV7-3|TRBJ1-6|once
TGTGCCAGCAGCCTCCTTAGGGCTTCACCCCTCCACTTT
CASSLLRASPLHF
>-|TRBV7-3|TRBJ2-1|-
TGTGCCAGCAGCTTAAACGGAGGCTATGAGCAGTTCTTC
CASSLNGGYEQFF
>-|TRBV7-2|TRBJ2-7|-
TGTGCCAGCAGCTTAGACCCTATGATATCTTACGAGCAGTACTTC
CASSLDPMISYEQYF
>TRBD1|TRBV30|TRBJ1-6|-
TGTGCCTGGAGTCCGCCGGGACAGGGGTCTTCACCCCTCCACTTT
CAWSPPGQGSSPLHF
>-|TRBV6-1|TRBJ2-7|-
TGTGCCAGCAGTGAATTCCAGGCCACCTACGAGCAGTACTTC
CASSEFQATYEQYF
>-|TRBV19|TRBJ2-2|-
TGTGCCAGTAGTATCAGGGCGAACACCGGGGAGCTGTTTTTT
CASSIRANTGELFF
>-|TRBV6-5|TRBJ1-2|-
TGTGCCAGCAGTGGCGGGATTAGCGGTGGCTACACCTTC
CASSGGISGGYTF
>-|TRBV28|TRBJ1-2|-
TGTGCCAGCAGTTTTCAGGACTATGGCTACACCTTC
CASSFQDYGYTF
>-|TRBV9|TRBJ2-7|-
TGTGCCAGCAGCGCCGACCCCCACTCCTACGAGCAGTACTTC
CASSADPHSYEQYF
>-|TRBV6-5|TRBJ2-7|-
TGTGCCAGCAGACCGGGCCCCCCAGCGACCTACGAGCAGTACTTC
CASRPGPPATYEQYF
>TRBD2|TRBV27|TRBJ2-1|once
TGTGCCAGCAGTCAACTCATCGATAGCGGGAGGAGGAACAATGAGCAGTTCTTC
CASSQLIDSGRRNNEQFF
>-|TRBV16|TRBJ1-1|-
TGTGCCAGCAGCCAAGAACTTATCCAGGGGTTCACTGAAGCTTTCTTT
CASSQELIQGFTEAFF
>-|TRBV19|TRBJ2-5|-
TGTGCCAGTACGCCCGAGGGGCGAGAGACCCAGTACTTC
CASTPEGRETQYF
>TRBD2|TRBV6-5|TRBJ2-2|-
TGTGCCAGCAGTTCACGACTAGCGATGAACACCGGGGAGCTGTTTTTT
CASSSRLAMNTGELFF
>-|TRBV4-2|TRBJ1-2|-
TGTGCCAGCAGCCAAGAAGGGGCTAACTATGGCTACACCTTC
CASSQEGANYGYTF
>-|TRBV7-7|TRBJ2-5|-
TGTGCTAGCAGCTTAGCAGGGGGGGAGACCCAGTACTTC
CASSLAGGETQYF
>-|TRBV7-9|TRBJ1-1|-
TGTGCCAGCACCCGAATCAACGCAGGAGGGGCTGAAGCTTTCTTT
CASTRINAGGAEAFF
>TRBD1|TRBV4-3|TRBJ2-2|-
TGCGCCAGCAGCCAGACAGGGGGGTCCGGGGAGCTGTTTTTT
CASSQTGGSGELFF
>-|TRBV5-1|TRBJ1-1|-
TGCGCCAGCAGCTTGGGGGAGGGCGTATACACTGAAGCTTTCTTT
CASSLGEGVYTEAFF
>-|TRBV11-2|TRBJ1-1|-
TGTGCCAGCAGCTTAAGGATGACTATGAACACTGAAGCTTTCTTT
CASSLRMTMNTEAFF
>TRBD1|TRBV7-6|TRBJ2-2|-
TGTGCCAGCAGCCCCACAGGGGGCACCGGGGAGCTGTTTTTT
CASSPTGGTGELFF
>-|TRBV27|TRBJ1-4|-
TGTGCCAGCAGCTCCAAAACAGGCCCTGGGAGGGGGGGATATGAAAAACTGTTTTTT
CASSSKTGPGRGGYEKLFF
>TRBD2|TRBV6-4|TRBJ2-3|-
TGTGCCAGCAGTGAGGATGGAGCGGGGGGGCGCGGGCAGTATTTT
CASSEDGAGGRGQYF
>-|TRBV19|TRBJ2-7|once
TGTGCCAGTAGTAAGTACCGGGACGGTGGTCTCTACGAGCAGTACTTC
CASSKYRDGGLYEQYF
>-|TRBV7-2|TRBJ1-1|-
TGTGCCAGCAGCTTAGCGGCCAGGTCCGTTAACACTGAAGCTTTCTTT
CASSLAARSVNTEAFF
>-|TRBV6-5|TRBJ2-2|-
TGTGCCAGCAGTTACGGGAAGAGGAACACCGGGGAGCTGTTTTTT
CASSYGKRNTGELFF
>-|TRBV5-6|TRBJ2-5|-
TGTGCCAGCAGCTTGGTTAGGGGGGAGACCCAGTACTTC
CASSLVRGETQYF
>TRBD1|TRBV10-3|TRBJ1-1|-
TGTGCCATCAGTGAAACCGGGACAGGGGACACTGAAGCTTTCTTT
CAISETGTGDTEAFF
>-|TRBV20-1|TRBJ1-6|-
TGCAGTGCAGGGGGAAATTCACCCCTCCACTTT
CSAGGNSPLHF
>TRBD1|TRBV28|TRBJ1-3|-
TGTGCCAGCAGATCAAAGTCCTGGGACAAGGGACTCAGGGGGACTGGAAACACCATATATTTT
CASRSKSWDKGLRGTGNTIYF
>-|TRBV5-4|TRBJ2-1|-
TGTGCCAGCAGCTTATACCAGGACGACAATGAGCAGTTCTTC
CASSLYQDDNEQFF
>TRBD1|TRBV6-5|TRBJ1-1|-
TGTGCCAGCATCACAGGGGCGGACACTGAAGCTTTCTTT
CASITGADTEAFF
>-|TRBV28|TRBJ1-2|-
TGTGCCAGCAGTAACAGGGATTCCTACACCTTC
CASSNRDSYTF
>-|TRBV7-3|TRBJ2-5|-
TGTGCCAGCAGCTTAAAGGCTACTCCGCACCTCCAAGAGACCCAGTACTTC
CASSLKATPHLQETQYF
>TRBD1|TRBV9|TRBJ1-2|-
TGTGCCAGCAGCGTAGGGGGACAGGGAAGCTATGGCTACACCTTC
CASSVGGQGSYGYTF
>-|TRBV21-1|TRBJ2-1|-
TGTGCCAGCAGCAAAGGACTAGCCGGAATAAGCTCCTACAATGAGCAGTTCTTC
CASSKGLAGISSYNEQFF
>-|TRBV7-8|TRBJ1-3|once
TGTGCCAGCGGGCCCGGGGGCTCCTCTGGAAACACCATATATTTT
CASGPGGSSGNTIYF
>-|TRBV6-5|TRBJ1-1|-
TGTGCCAGCAGTTCGGCGGGACTCTCGAACACTGAAGCTTTCTTT
CASSSAGLSNTEAFF
>-|TRBV28|TRBJ1-3|-
TGTGCCAGCACCATGGAGGGAAACACCATATATTTT
CASTMEGNTIYF
>-|TRBV19|TRBJ1-2|-
TGTGCCAGTAGTATTTTCGGGACACCTTATGGCTACACCTTC
CASSIFGTPYGYTF
>TRBD1|TRBV9|TRBJ1-3|-
TGTGCCAGCAGCGTAGGAATCGACAGGGTGGGAAACACCATATATTTT
CASSVGIDRVGNTIYF
>TRBD1|TRBV4-2|TRBJ1-1|-
TGTGCCAGCAGCCAAGGGGACAGGGGGCAAGTTGAAGCTTTCTTT
CASSQGDRGQVEAFF
>-|TRBV19|TRBJ2-7|once
TGTGCCAGTAGTAAGGGCAGCCCCAGCCGCGAGCAGTACTTC
CASSKGSPSREQYF
>TRBD1|TRBV18|TRBJ2-1|-
TGTGCCAGCTCACCGGGACAGGGGGGCCGGGAGCAGTTCTTC
CASSPGQGGREQFF
>-|TRBV7-9|TRBJ1-3|-
TGTGCCAGCAGCTCCGACGTGAGCTCTGGAAACACCATATATTTT
CASSSDVSSGNTIYF
>TRBD1|TRBV7-6|TRBJ2-7|once
TGTGCCAGCAGCCGGCAACAGGGGGCTTCTTACGAGCAGTACTTC
CASSRQQGASYEQYF
>TRBD1|TRBV6-1|TRBJ1-5|-
TGTGCCAGCAGTGAAACGGTGGGGACAGGGAATAGCAATCAGCCCCAGCATTTT
CASSETVGTGNSNQPQHF